This TCR beta chain was obtained from a study of blood T cells in healthy people across ages. General study points: A roughly linear age-dependent decrease characterized TCR beta diversity per million T cells.

This CDR3 region has 16 residues. V dropped 4 bases and J dropped 7; count of bases not matched to a gene: 12. Germline V gene sequence: CDR1 LGHNT, CDR2 FRNRAP. Details on this clonotype: Its antigen is as yet unknown.

Using a J-beta primer mix together with a sample-barcoded 5' primer, a second PCR was run for roughly 6 to 11 cycles. TCRdb re-called the 5' RACE reads through MiXCR, storing one row per CDR3 protein. The sample lists over a million distinct CDR3 sequences, approximately 38% occurring once. The V call is TRBV12-5, the J call TRBJ1-5, with TRBD1 matching 8 bases. The sample taken for sequencing was blood. The clonotype originates from a woman aged 18-35 years in good health. This CDR3 is CASGSMGTGVLQPQHF. The CDR3 nucleotides are TGTGCTAGTGGTTCAATGGGGACAGGAGTACTACAGCCCCAGCATTTT.